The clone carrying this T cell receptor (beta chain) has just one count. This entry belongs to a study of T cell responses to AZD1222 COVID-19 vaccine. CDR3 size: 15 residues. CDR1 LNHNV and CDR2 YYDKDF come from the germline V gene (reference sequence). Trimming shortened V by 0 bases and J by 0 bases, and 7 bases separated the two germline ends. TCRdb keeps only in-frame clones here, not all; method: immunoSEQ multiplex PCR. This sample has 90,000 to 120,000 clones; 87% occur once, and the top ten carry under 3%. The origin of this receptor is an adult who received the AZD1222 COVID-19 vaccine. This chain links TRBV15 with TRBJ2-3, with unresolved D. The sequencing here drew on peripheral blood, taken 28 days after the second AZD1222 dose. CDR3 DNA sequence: TGTGCCACCAGCAGAGATTGGGGTAGCACAGATACGCAGTATTTT. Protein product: CATSRDWGSTDTQYF.